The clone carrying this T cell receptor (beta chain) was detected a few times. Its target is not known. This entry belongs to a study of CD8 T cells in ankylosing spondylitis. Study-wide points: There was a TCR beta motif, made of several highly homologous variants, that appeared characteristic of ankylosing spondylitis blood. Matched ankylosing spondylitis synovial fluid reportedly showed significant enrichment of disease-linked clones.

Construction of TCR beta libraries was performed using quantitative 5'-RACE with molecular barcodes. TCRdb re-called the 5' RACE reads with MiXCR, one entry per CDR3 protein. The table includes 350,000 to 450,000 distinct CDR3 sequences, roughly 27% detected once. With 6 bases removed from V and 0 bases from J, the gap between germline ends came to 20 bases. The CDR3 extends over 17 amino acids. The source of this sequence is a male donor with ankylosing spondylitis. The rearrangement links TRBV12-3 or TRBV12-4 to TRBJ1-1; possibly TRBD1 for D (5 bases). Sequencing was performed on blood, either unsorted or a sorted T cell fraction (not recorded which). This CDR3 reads CASSLPRGGGMNTEAFF. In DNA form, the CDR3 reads TGTGCCAGCAGCCTCCCTCGGGGGGGGGGAATGAACACTGAAGCTTTCTTT.